The rows below give T cell receptor beta chains drawn from one sample of a study of cytomegalovirus exposure and HLA in healthy donors. Using immunoSEQ multiplex PCR, the repertoire was profiled, and TCRdb retains in-frame clones only, with some absent. This sample has 95,000 to 100,000 clones; roughly 80% occur once, and the top ten carry 6.5% to 9%. The sequenced sample consisted of PBMCs. The receptors were gathered from a man aged 40-49 years in good health and CMV-seropositive. Both conserved end residues are part of each CDR3. A D gene is named only where the DNA matches it firmly. Size values are once, few and many counts, or a class for expanded clones, and some rows have none.

>TRBJ2-1|-|TRBD2|TRBV19
TGTGCCAGTACCTACGGCCCTAGCGGGAGGGCTCGGGTGGGCTACAATGAGCAGTTCTTC
CASTYGPSGRARVGYNEQFF
>TRBJ1-5|-|-|TRBV11-2
TGTGCCAGCAGTCAGGGAGCGGGTCAGCCCCAGCATTTT
CASSQGAGQPQHF
>TRBJ2-7|-|TRBD2|TRBV5-4
TGTGCCAGCAGCTTAGCGGGAGCCCTCCCCTACGAGCAGTACTTC
CASSLAGALPYEQYF
>TRBJ2-2|-|TRBD2|TRBV7-6
TGTGCCAGCCGGTCGCTAGCGGGAGGTACCGGGGAGCTGTTTTTT
CASRSLAGGTGELFF
>TRBJ1-2|-|-|TRBV4-1
TGCGCCAGCAGCCAGGTCCGGGGAGGTCGGAACTATGGCTACACCTTC
CASSQVRGGRNYGYTF
>TRBJ1-4|-|-|TRBV25-1
TGTGCCAGCAGTGAAGGTTCAGGGGAACTGTTTTTT
CASSEGSGELFF
>TRBJ2-1|-|TRBD2|TRBV6-6
TGTGCCAGCACCGACGGGGGGAGGGGCTCCTACAATGAGCAGTTCTTC
CASTDGGRGSYNEQFF
>TRBJ2-7|-|TRBD2|TRBV9
TGTGCCAGCAGCGTAGACAGCGGGGGAGGCGACGAGCAGTACTTC
CASSVDSGGGDEQYF
>TRBJ1-1|-|-|TRBV6-1
TGTGCCAGCAGTGAACGGCGGGATGAAGCTTTCTTT
CASSERRDEAFF
>TRBJ2-7|-|TRBD1|TRBV7-2
TGTGCCAGCAGCCGGGGACAGGGAAACGAGTACGAGCAGTACTTC
CASSRGQGNEYEQYF
>TRBJ2-5|-|TRBD2|TRBV7-2
TGTGCCAGCCAACTAGCGGGAGGCAAAGAGACCCAGTACTTC
CASQLAGGKETQYF
>TRBJ2-7|-|TRBD1|TRBV6-1
TGTGCCAGCGGTGGACAGGTGGAGTTCGAGCAGTACTTC
CASGGQVEFEQYF
>TRBJ1-6|-|-|TRBV5-6
TGTGCCAGCAGCTTCCGGACACTTGGGGCCCTCCACTTT
CASSFRTLGALHF
>TRBJ1-1|-|-|TRBV7-8
TGTGCCAGCAGCGCCGGTTCCAGACTTGCTTTCTTT
CASSAGSRLAFF
>TRBJ2-5|few|-|TRBV5-4
TGTGCCAGCAGCCCCCGGGCGGGGCAGGAGACCCAGTACTTC
CASSPRAGQETQYF
>TRBJ2-7|once|-|TRBV15
TGTGCCACCAGCAGGGTGGGGGGTAACGAGCAGTACTTC
CATSRVGGNEQYF
>TRBJ2-7|few|-|TRBV12-1
TGTGCCAGCAGCCGAGGAAGAGGGATCGACGAGCAGTACTTC
CASSRGRGIDEQYF
>TRBJ2-2|-|TRBD2|TRBV10-1
TGCGCCAGCAGTGCCAGCGGGGTATTTACCGGGGAGCTGTTTTTT
CASSASGVFTGELFF
>TRBJ2-2|-|-|TRBV18
TGTGCCAGCTCACCACCGTTTGGCAGGGGCACCGGGGAGCTGTTTTTT
CASSPPFGRGTGELFF
>TRBJ1-1|few|-|TRBV5-1
TGCGCCAGCGGAGGGGAGTTGGGGGTTCGCACTGAAGCTTTCTTT
CASGGELGVRTEAFF
>TRBJ2-1|-|TRBD2|TRBV4-1
TGCGCCAGCAGCTATAGCGGGAACTCCTACAATGAGCAGTTCTTC
CASSYSGNSYNEQFF
>TRBJ2-3|-|-|TRBV5-1
TGCGCCAGCAGACCACAGGGCAGCGGCACAGATACGCAGTATTTT
CASRPQGSGTDTQYF
>TRBJ2-7|-|TRBD2|TRBV29-1
TGCAGCGCCCCCCCCCAGGGACTAGCGGGGACCTACGAGCAGTACTTC
CSAPPQGLAGTYEQYF
>TRBJ2-5|-|-|TRBV28
TGTGCCAGCACCTTAAGAGGGGGTGTGGTAGGGACCCAGTACTTC
CASTLRGGVVGTQYF
>TRBJ2-7|-|TRBD2|TRBV6-5
TGTGCCAGCAGAACACTAGCGGGCGCCTACGAGCAGTACTTC
CASRTLAGAYEQYF
>TRBJ2-5|-|-|TRBV29-1
TGCAGCGTTGAAAGAGGGTCGGAGACCCAGTACTTC
CSVERGSETQYF
>TRBJ2-7|few|TRBD2|TRBV11-2
TGTGCCAGCAGCTCGACTAGCGGGAGGCTCTACGAGCAGTACTTC
CASSSTSGRLYEQYF
>TRBJ1-2|-|TRBD1|TRBV7-6
TGTGCCAGCAGCTCCCGACAGGGAACTCTACTGGGTGGCTACACCTTC
CASSSRQGTLLGGYTF
>TRBJ2-7|once|-|TRBV19
TGTGCCAGTAGTATTGGGCTGCGAGTCGACGAGCAGTACTTC
CASSIGLRVDEQYF
>TRBJ2-3|-|-|TRBV14
TGTGCCAGCAGCCGCGGTGGAGATACGCAGTATTTT
CASSRGGDTQYF
>TRBJ2-7|-|-|TRBV19
TGTGCCAGTAGTCAATTGGACAGATCCTACGAGCAGTACTTC
CASSQLDRSYEQYF
>TRBJ2-2|-|TRBD2|TRBV6-5
TGTGCCAGCAGTCTAGCGGGAGGGCCATCCGGGGAGCTGTTTTTT
CASSLAGGPSGELFF
>TRBJ2-1|-|TRBD2|TRBV7-2
TGTGCCAGCAGCTTAACTAGCGGGGGGGCGGGTGAGCAGTTCTTC
CASSLTSGGAGEQFF
>TRBJ1-5|-|-|TRBV27
TGTGCCAGCAGTACAACCGTCAATCAGCCCCAGCATTTT
CASSTTVNQPQHF
>TRBJ2-1|-|-|TRBV5-4
TGTGCCAGCAGCCTAGACAGGTTTTCCTACAATGAGCAGTTCTTC
CASSLDRFSYNEQFF
>TRBJ2-7|-|TRBD1|TRBV5-5
TGTGCCAGCAGCGGACAGGGGGATTCCTACGAGCAGTACTTC
CASSGQGDSYEQYF
>TRBJ1-1|-|-|TRBV5-1
TGCGCCAGCAGCTTGATTGACACAAAGAACACTGAAGCTTTCTTT
CASSLIDTKNTEAFF
>TRBJ2-2|many|-|TRBV2
TGTGCCAGCAGTGAAGCGGCAGTGAACACCGGGGAGCTGTTTTTT
CASSEAAVNTGELFF
>TRBJ1-6|-|-|TRBV27
TGTGCCAGCAGTACAACGACGGGGGGGAATTCACCCCTCCACTTT
CASSTTTGGNSPLHF
>TRBJ2-7|-|-|TRBV5-6
TGTGCCAGCAGCTTGATCGAGGTAGATAACTACGAGCAGTACTTC
CASSLIEVDNYEQYF
>TRBJ1-1|-|TRBD1|TRBV5-1
TGCGCCAGCAGTACAGGGGCGCTGGACAACACTGAAGCTTTCTTT
CASSTGALDNTEAFF
>TRBJ2-7|-|-|TRBV5-1
TGCGCCAGCAGCTTGAGTCCTGGGGCAGTCTACGAGCAGTACTTC
CASSLSPGAVYEQYF
>TRBJ1-1|-|-|TRBV7-9
TGTGCCAGCAGTTTTCAGATGAACACTGAAGCTTTCTTT
CASSFQMNTEAFF
>TRBJ2-7|-|TRBD2|TRBV19
TGTGCCAGTAGTATAGACGGCCTAGCGGGCTCCTCCTACGAGCAGTACTTC
CASSIDGLAGSSYEQYF
>TRBJ1-2|-|TRBD1|TRBV28
TGTGCCAGCAAGCGACAGGGGTCTAACTATGGCTACACCTTC
CASKRQGSNYGYTF
>TRBJ2-3|-|TRBD2|TRBV14
TGTGCCAGCAGCCTCGGACTAGCTCGGGATACGCAGTATTTT
CASSLGLARDTQYF
>TRBJ2-2|-|-|TRBV9
TGTGCCAGCAGCTTTGACAGGACGGCCACCGGGGAGCTGTTTTTT
CASSFDRTATGELFF